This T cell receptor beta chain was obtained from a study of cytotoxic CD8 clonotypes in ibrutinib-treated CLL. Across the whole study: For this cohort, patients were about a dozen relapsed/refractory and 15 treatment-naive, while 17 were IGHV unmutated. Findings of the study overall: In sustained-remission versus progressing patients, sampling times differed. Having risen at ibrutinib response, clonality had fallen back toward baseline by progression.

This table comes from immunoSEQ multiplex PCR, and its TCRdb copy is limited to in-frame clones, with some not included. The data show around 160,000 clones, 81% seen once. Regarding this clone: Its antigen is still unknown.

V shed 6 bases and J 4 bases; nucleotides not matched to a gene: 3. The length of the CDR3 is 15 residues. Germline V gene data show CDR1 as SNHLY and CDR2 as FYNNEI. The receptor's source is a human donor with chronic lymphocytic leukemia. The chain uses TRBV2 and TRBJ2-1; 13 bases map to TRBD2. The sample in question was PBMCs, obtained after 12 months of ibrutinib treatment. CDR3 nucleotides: TGTGCCAGCAGCACGGGACTAGCGGGGTACAATGAGCAGTTCTTC. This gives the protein CASSTGLAGYNEQFF.